This T cell receptor beta chain was captured in a study of blood T cell repertoires in COVID-19. Study context: In each case, the material was cDNA or gDNA derived from T cells, B-cell-depleted T cells, or PBMCs.

Germline CDR1 is SGDLS and CDR2 is YYNGEE. CDR3 length equals 15 residues. Deletions cut 0 bases from V and 9 bases from J, with 18 bases between. Profiling relied on immunoSEQ multiplex PCR, and the TCRdb table lists in-frame clones only, not all of them. Among 40,000 to 50,000 clones listed, approximately 88% were seen once. The sequence came from a man in his fifties with active COVID-19. The sequenced sample was peripheral blood. The V gene is TRBV9, the J gene TRBJ1-1; no clear D gene. CDR3 protein: CASSVAVGSREKAFF. In DNA, the CDR3 is TGTGCCAGCAGCGTAGCGGTAGGGAGTAGAGAGAAAGCTTTCTTT.